This T cell receptor (beta chain) was identified in a study of identical twins. Using its own MiXCR run on the 5' RACE reads, TCRdb lists one record per CDR3 protein. Among about 730,000 distinct CDR3 sequences listed, less than 25% were seen once. The CDR3 totals 17 residues. The ends were cut back, 4 bases at V and 0 bases at J, with 13 bases in the middle. Germline V lookup: CDR1 SGHVS, CDR2 FNYEAQ. The same sample was also studied in work on T cells expressing NK-cell markers. In that study: Within several experiments, an anti-gamma-delta TCR antibody kept the sorting limited to alpha-beta TCR T cells.

The receptor was derived from a young woman in good health. The sample was PBMCs. The chain is built from TRBV7-6 and TRBJ2-6; tentatively, D is TRBD1 (6 bases). CDR3 amino acids: CASSSGARASGANVLTF. The CDR3 nucleotides are TGTGCCAGCAGCTCAGGGGCCAGGGCCTCTGGGGCCAACGTCCTGACTTTC.